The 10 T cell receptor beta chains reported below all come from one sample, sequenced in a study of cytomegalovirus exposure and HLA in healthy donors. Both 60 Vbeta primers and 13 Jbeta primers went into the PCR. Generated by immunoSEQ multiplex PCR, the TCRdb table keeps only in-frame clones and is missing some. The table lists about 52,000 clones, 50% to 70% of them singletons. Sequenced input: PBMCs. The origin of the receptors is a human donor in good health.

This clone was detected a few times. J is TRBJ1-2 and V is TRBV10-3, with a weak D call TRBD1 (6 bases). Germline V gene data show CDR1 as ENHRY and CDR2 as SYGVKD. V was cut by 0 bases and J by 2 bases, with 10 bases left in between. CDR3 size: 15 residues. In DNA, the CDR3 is TGTGCCATCAGTGAGTCGGACACAGGGAACTATGGCTACACCTTC. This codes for CAISESDTGNYGYTF.

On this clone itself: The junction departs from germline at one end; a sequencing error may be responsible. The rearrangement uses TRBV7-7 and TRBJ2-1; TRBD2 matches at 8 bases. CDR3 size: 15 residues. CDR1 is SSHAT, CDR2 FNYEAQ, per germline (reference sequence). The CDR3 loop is CASSLGLAGQDEQFF. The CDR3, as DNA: TGTGCTAGCAGCTTAGGCCTAGCGGGTCAAGATGAGCAGTTCTTC.

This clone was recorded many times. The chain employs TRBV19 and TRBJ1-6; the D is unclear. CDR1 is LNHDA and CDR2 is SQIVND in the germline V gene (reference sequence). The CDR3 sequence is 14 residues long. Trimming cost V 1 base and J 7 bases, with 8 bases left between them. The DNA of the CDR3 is TGTGCCAGTAGTATAGGGAGGGTCAATTCACCCCTCCACTTT. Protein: CASSIGRVNSPLHF.

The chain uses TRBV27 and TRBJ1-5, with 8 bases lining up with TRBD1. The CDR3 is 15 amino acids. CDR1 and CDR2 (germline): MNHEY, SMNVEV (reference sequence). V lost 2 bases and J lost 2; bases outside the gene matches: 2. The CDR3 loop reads CASSLAGQGNQPQHF. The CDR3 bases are TGTGCCAGCAGTTTAGCGGGACAGGGCAATCAGCCCCAGCATTTT.

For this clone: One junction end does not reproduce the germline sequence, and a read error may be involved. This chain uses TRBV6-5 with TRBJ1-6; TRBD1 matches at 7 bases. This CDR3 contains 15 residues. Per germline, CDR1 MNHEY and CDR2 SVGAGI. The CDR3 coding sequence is TGTGCCAGCGGTTACACCCGGACAGGCAATTCACCCCTCCACTTT. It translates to CASGYTRTGNSPLHF.

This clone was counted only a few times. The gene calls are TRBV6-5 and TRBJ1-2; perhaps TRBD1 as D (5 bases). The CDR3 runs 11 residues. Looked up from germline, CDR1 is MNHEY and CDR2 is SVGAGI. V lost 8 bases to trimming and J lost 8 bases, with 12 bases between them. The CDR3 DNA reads TGTGCCAGCCGCCAGGGAAGGGGCTACACCTTC. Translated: CASRQGRGYTF.

This CDR3 reads CASSNSGRYEQYF. The CDR3 DNA reads as TGTGCCAGCAGCAACTCGGGGAGATACGAGCAGTACTTC. The chain employs TRBV7-8 and TRBJ2-7; perhaps TRBD2 as D (5 bases). Between the trimmed V and J ends, which lost 5 bases and 4 bases, there was a span of 12 bases. The CDR3 consists of 13 residues. From germline, CDR1 is SGHVS and CDR2 FQNEAQ.

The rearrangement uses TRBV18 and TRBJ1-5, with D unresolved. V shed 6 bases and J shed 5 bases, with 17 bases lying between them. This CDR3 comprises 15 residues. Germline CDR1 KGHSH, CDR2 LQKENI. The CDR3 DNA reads TGTGCCAGCTCTAGGAGGCAAACAGAGGATCAGCCCCAGCATTTT. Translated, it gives CASSRRQTEDQPQHF.

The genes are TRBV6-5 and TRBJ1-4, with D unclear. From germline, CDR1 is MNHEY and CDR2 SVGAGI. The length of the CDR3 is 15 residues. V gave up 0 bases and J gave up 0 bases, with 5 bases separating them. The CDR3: CASSYSSATNEKLFF. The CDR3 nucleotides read TGTGCCAGCAGTTACTCGAGTGCAACTAATGAAAAACTGTTTTTT.

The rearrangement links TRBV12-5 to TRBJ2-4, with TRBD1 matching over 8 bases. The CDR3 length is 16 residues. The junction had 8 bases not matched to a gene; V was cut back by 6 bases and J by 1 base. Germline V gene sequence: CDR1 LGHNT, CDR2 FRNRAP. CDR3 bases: TGTGCTAGTGGCCCCGACAGGGGTACTGCCAAAAACATTCAGTACTTC. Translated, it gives CASGPDRGTAKNIQYF.